The 19 T cell receptor beta chains below come from one sample, sequenced in a study of Ad26.COV2.S vaccination and SARS-CoV-2 variants. The data were produced by immunoSEQ multiplex PCR, yet TCRdb's version contains in-frame clones alone and is incomplete. The profile shows nearly 7,000 clones, 84% of them singletons. The source was peripheral blood, collected after recovery from COVID-19. These TCRs come from a human donor who had recovered from COVID-19.

The chain combines TRBV5-4 with TRBJ1-2; D is ambiguous. V was pared by 3 bases and J by 4 bases, with 13 bases between. The germline gives CDR1 SGHNT, CDR2 YYREEE (reference sequence). The CDR3 sequence is 14 residues long. The CDR3: CASSYDVGGYGYTF. The CDR3 bases are TGTGCCAGCAGCTATGACGTTGGAGGCTATGGCTACACCTTC. Looking up the rest from reference TRBV5-4 and TRBJ1-2 gives the full variable domain: ETGVTQSPTHLIKTRGQQVTLRCSSQSGHNTVSWYQQALGQGPQFIFQYYREEENGRGNFPPRFSGLQFPNYSSELNVNALELDDSALYLCASSYDVGGYGYTFGSGTRLTVV.

The chain combines TRBV19 with TRBJ2-5; unclear D gene. This CDR3 has 12 amino acids. V was clipped by 5 bases and J by 2 bases, with 6 bases between them. CDR1 is LNHDA and CDR2 is SQIVND in the germline V gene (reference sequence). The CDR3 region is CASSGDQETQYF. CDR3 nucleotides: TGTGCCAGTAGTGGGGATCAAGAGACCCAGTACTTC.

This clone was seen a few times. The CDR3: CSVPLDGNYGYTF. CDR3 bases: TGCAGCGTTCCCCTGGACGGGAACTATGGCTACACCTTC. The V call is TRBV29-1, the J call TRBJ1-2, with unresolved D. The CDR3 runs 13 residues. V dropped 5 bases and J dropped 2 bases, with 12 bases sitting between them. CDR1 and CDR2 (germline): SQVTM, ANQGSEA.

A single count supports this clone. The CDR3 sequence is CASGVRGTGELFF. CDR3 coding DNA: TGTGCCAGCGGGGTCAGGGGCACCGGGGAGCTGTTTTTT. The V call is TRBV2, the J call TRBJ2-2, with D possibly being TRBD1 (6 bases). The germline CDR1 and CDR2 sequences are SNHLY and FYNNEI. CDR3 length: 13 amino acids. Trimming removed 8 bases at V and 4 bases at J, with 11 bases between.

This clone was detected a few times. The chain's CDR3 is CASSPDRVGTGELFF. As DNA, the CDR3 is TGTGCCAGCAGCCCGGACAGGGTAGGCACCGGGGAGCTGTTTTTT. The rearrangement joins TRBV11-1 to TRBJ2-2, with TRBD1 matching over 8 bases. The V gene end was trimmed by 5 bases and the J gene end by 4 bases; junction bases not matched to a gene: 6. CDR3 length equals 15 residues. Germline CDR1 is SGHAT and CDR2 is FQDESV (reference sequence).

CDR3 DNA: TGCGCCAGCAGCTACGGGCCAAACACCGGGGAGCTGTTTTTT. Its translation: CASSYGPNTGELFF. The chain is built from TRBV5-1 and TRBJ2-2; D is undetermined. V gave up 3 bases and J gave up 2 bases, with 8 bases separating them. This CDR3 is 14 amino acids long. The germline gives CDR1 SGHRS, CDR2 YFSETQ.

The rearrangement links TRBV15 to TRBJ1-2; 9 bases are a match to TRBD1. The germline gives CDR1 LNHNV, CDR2 YYDKDF (reference sequence). The CDR3 covers 16 residues. After removal of 2 bases from V and 6 bases from J, the junction contained 10 bases not matched to a gene. The CDR3 here is CATSRLEGQGRDGYTF. DNA for the CDR3: TGTGCCACCAGCAGATTAGAGGGACAGGGTCGGGATGGCTACACCTTC.

The CDR3 is CASSSPPQPQHF. Written as DNA, the CDR3 is TGTGCCAGCAGCTCTCCCCCTCAGCCCCAGCATTTT. The chain couples TRBV7-2 to TRBJ1-5; no reliable D call. V was trimmed by 4 bases and J by 6 bases, leaving 7 bases between them. The CDR3 length is 12 residues. CDR1 is SGHTA, CDR2 FQGNSA, per germline.

The gene calls are TRBV7-8 and TRBJ1-2, with D uncertain. Germline V lookup: CDR1 SGHVS, CDR2 FQNEAQ. Trimming stripped 4 bases from V and 4 bases from J, with 19 bases between. This CDR3 comprises 16 residues. The DNA for the CDR3 is TGTGCCAGCAGCTCCCTCGGTCGTAGGGCGCCCTATGGCTACACCTTC. Its translation is CASSSLGRRAPYGYTF.

The CDR3 coding sequence is TGTGCCAGCAGCTCTCAGGGGGGCAATCAGCCCCAGCATTTT. Its translation: CASSSQGGNQPQHF. The rearrangement joins TRBV2 to TRBJ1-5; 7 bases agree with TRBD1. Germline CDR1 is SNHLY and CDR2 is FYNNEI. V was pared by 6 bases and J by 2 bases, with 4 bases of the junction left unmatched. The CDR3 contains 14 residues.

The rearrangement links TRBV5-1 to TRBJ2-3, with 9 bases identical to TRBD2. The germline V gene has CDR1 SGHRS and CDR2 YFSETQ. CDR3 length equals 15 residues. The ends lost 3 bases at V and 4 bases at J; junction bases unmatched: 6. For the CDR3, the DNA is TGCGCCAGCAGCTCGGGACTAGCCTTACCAGATACGCAGTATTTT. Its translation is CASSSGLALPDTQYF. Looking up the rest from reference TRBV5-1 and TRBJ2-3 gives the full variable domain: KAGVTQTPRYLIKTRGQQVTLSCSPISGHRSVSWYQQTPGQGLQFLFEYFSETQRNKGNFPGRFSGRQFSNSRSEMNVSTLELGDSALYLCASSSGLALPDTQYFGPGTRLTVL.

In nucleotides, the CDR3 is TGTGCCAGCAGCCTTAACCAGGGACGGGGCTACACCTTC. Protein: CASSLNQGRGYTF. The V gene is TRBV7-9, the J gene TRBJ1-2; the D gene is possibly TRBD1 (5 bases). The ends were cut back, 5 bases at V and 8 bases at J, with 15 bases in the middle. The germline V gene has CDR1 SEHNR and CDR2 FQNEAQ (reference sequence). The CDR3 consists of 13 residues.

The chain recombines TRBV6-6 with TRBJ2-7; the match to TRBD1 covers 8 bases. Trimming cost V 6 bases and J 2 bases; bases outside gene matches: 6. Germline CDR1 and CDR2: MNHNY and SVGAGI (reference sequence). This CDR3 comprises 14 residues. CDR3 sequence (DNA): TGTGCCAGCAGCACGACAGGGGTCACCTACGAGCAGTACTTC. It translates to CASSTTGVTYEQYF.

V usage is TRBV18 and J usage is TRBJ1-1; the match to TRBD1 covers 7 bases. The CDR3 extends over 13 amino acids. Germline V gives CDR1 KGHSH, CDR2 LQKENI. The J segment lost 10 bases and the V segment lost 5 bases, leaving 10 bases of the junction unmatched. The CDR3 region has the DNA TGTGCCAGCTCAACCGGACAGGCAGCAGGAGCTTTCTTT. Its translation: CASSTGQAAGAFF.

Remarks on this clone: The junction differs from germline at one of its ends, possibly a read error. The chain links TRBV7-6 to TRBJ2-2; TRBD2 matches at 7 bases. Per the germline V gene, CDR1 is SGHVS and CDR2 is FNYEAQ. The CDR3 covers 15 residues. The CDR3: CASSLAEFNTGELFF. In DNA form, the CDR3 reads TGTGCCAGCAGCCTAGCGGAATTTAACACCGGGGAGCTGTTTTTT.

The chain joins TRBV4-3 to TRBJ2-1; 10 bases agree with TRBD2. The CDR3 consists of 17 residues. CDR1 is LGHNA and CDR2 is YSLEER in the germline V gene. The trim removed 0 bases at V and 9 bases at J, leaving 11 bases unmatched. This CDR3 is CASSQDFERGGLGEQFF. CDR3 DNA sequence: TGCGCCAGCAGCCAAGACTTCGAGCGGGGGGGCCTCGGTGAGCAGTTCTTC.

The chain links TRBV18 to TRBJ1-4, with a tentative D call TRBD1 (5 bases). Trimming stripped 5 bases from V and 0 bases from J, with 19 bases between. CDR3 length: 18 residues. Germline-derived CDR1 and CDR2 are KGHSH and LQKENI. The DNA for the CDR3 is TGTGCCAGCTCAATGACCGGGACGTCCGTTGCAACTAATGAAAAACTGTTTTTT. Its protein is CASSMTGTSVATNEKLFF.

V is TRBV15 and J is TRBJ2-1; 8 nucleotides agree with TRBD2. The ends lost 0 bases at V and 8 bases at J; junction bases unmatched: 9. Germline V lookup: CDR1 LNHNV, CDR2 YYDKDF (reference sequence). This CDR3 has 16 amino acids. The CDR3, as DNA: TGTGCCACCAGCAGAGATAGGTTAGCGGGGACGGATGAGCAGTTCTTC. As protein: CATSRDRLAGTDEQFF.

V gene TRBV7-8 combines with J gene TRBJ2-3, with D unresolved. This CDR3 is 14 amino acids long. Looked up from germline, CDR1 is SGHVS and CDR2 is FQNEAQ. With 2 bases removed from V and 4 bases from J, the gap between germline ends came to 10 bases. DNA for the CDR3: TGTGCCAGCAGCTTAAAACCTTCCCCAGATACGCAGTATTTT. The encoded protein is CASSLKPSPDTQYF.